What follows are 17 T cell receptor beta chains derived from one specimen sequenced in a study of blood T cell repertoires in COVID-19. Profiled with immunoSEQ multiplex PCR; TCRdb holds only in-frame clones, not every one. The data show 110,000 or so clones, less than 85% seen once. The material sequenced was peripheral blood. The receptors were gathered from a human donor in a cohort sampled during active COVID-19.

This chain connects TRBV24-1 to TRBJ1-5, with D unclear. With 5 bases removed from V and 4 bases from J, the gap between germline ends came to 11 bases. CDR3 length: 14 residues. Germline V gene sequence: CDR1 KGHDR, CDR2 SFDVKD. Here the CDR3 reads CATSAAGGNQPQHF. The CDR3 coding sequence is TGTGCCACCAGTGCGGCAGGTGGTAATCAGCCCCAGCATTTT.

The CDR3 sequence: CASSVTSGASGEQFF. Written as DNA, the CDR3 is TGTGCCAGCAGCGTTACTAGCGGGGCATCTGGTGAGCAGTTCTTC. The chain recombines TRBV9 with TRBJ2-1, with 10 bases aligning to TRBD2. CDR1 and CDR2 (germline): SGDLS, YYNGEE. The CDR3 runs 15 residues. Trimming removed 2 bases from V and 9 bases from J; junction bases left unmatched: 8. The variable domain in full, with the rest retrieved from reference TRBV9 and TRBJ2-1, is DSGVTQTPKHLITATGQRVTLRCSPRSGDLSVYWYQQSLDQGLQFLIQYYNGEERAKGNILERFSAQQFPDLHSELNLSSLELGDSALYFCASSVTSGASGEQFFGPGTRLTVL.

The V and J genes are TRBV27 and TRBJ1-1; TRBD1 matches 7 bases. This CDR3 spans 12 amino acids. Germline V lookup: CDR1 MNHEY, CDR2 SMNVEV (reference sequence). V shed 5 bases, J shed 7 bases, and the junction held 4 bases outside the gene matches. The CDR3 DNA is TGTGCCAGCAGTGAGGGACAGAATGAAGCTTTCTTT. This gives the protein CASSEGQNEAFF.

The chain is built from TRBV27 and TRBJ2-7; 9 positions agree with TRBD2. V lost 5 bases, J lost 2 bases, and 7 bases stayed unmatched. There are 15 residues in the CDR3. CDR1 MNHEY and CDR2 SMNVEV come from the germline V gene (reference sequence). CDR3 DNA sequence: TGTGCCAGCAGTCGATCTCAGCGGGGGGCCTACGAGCAGTACTTC. Amino acid sequence: CASSRSQRGAYEQYF.

The rearrangement joins TRBV4-1 to TRBJ2-3; 8 nucleotides line up with TRBD2. J lost 4 bases, V lost 0 bases, and 6 bases had no gene match. The CDR3 covers 16 residues. Germline V CDR1 and CDR2: MGHRA, YSYEKL. The CDR3 DNA reads TGCGCCAGCAGCCAAGATCTCGCGGGGGGCCCAGATACGCAGTATTTT. This codes for CASSQDLAGGPDTQYF.

V usage is TRBV7-9 and J usage is TRBJ2-1; a weak D match, TRBD2 (6 bases). The CDR3 is made up of 16 amino acids. The germline V gene encodes CDR1 SEHNR and CDR2 FQNEAQ (reference sequence). The CDR3 reads CLLGHSGRAGYNEQFF. CDR3 DNA: TGTCTCCTCGGGCATTCCGGGCGAGCGGGCTACAATGAGCAGTTCTTC.

The V gene is TRBV3-1 (or the pseudogene TRBV3-2), the J gene TRBJ2-2, with 9 nucleotides matching TRBD2. Germline CDR1 reads LGHDT; CDR2 reads YNNKEL (reference sequence). This CDR3 region has 14 residues. The V and J ends lost 2 bases and 8 bases, in that order; junction bases with no gene match: 3. CDR3 loop: CASSQTLAGGELFF. The CDR3 nucleotides read TGTGCCAGCAGCCAAACCCTAGCGGGGGGGGAGCTGTTTTTT.

This chain uses TRBV21-1 with TRBJ2-4; TRBD2, the D gene given by the table, was not confirmed from the DNA. TRBV21-1 is deemed a pseudogene. This CDR3 is 19 amino acids long. CDR3: CASTRSGNGGVGSKNIQYF. The CDR3 bases are TGTGCCAGCACTCGATCGGGGAATGGCGGGGTGGGCTCCAAAAACATTCAGTACTTC.

In DNA form, the CDR3 reads TGTGCCAGCAGCTCGCAGACAGGGGCCTACGAGCAGTACTTC. The encoded protein is CASSSQTGAYEQYF. The chain carries TRBV7-9 and TRBJ2-7; TRBD1 matches 8 bases. With 4 bases clipped from V and 2 bases from J, the junction kept 4 bases outside the gene matches. CDR1 and CDR2 (germline): SEHNR, FQNEAQ (reference sequence). There are 14 residues in the CDR3.

The chain links TRBV28 to TRBJ2-7; TRBD1 might be the D (5 bases). V was trimmed by 8 bases and J by 4 bases, leaving 12 bases between them. There are 12 residues in the CDR3. The germline V gene encodes CDR1 MDHEN and CDR2 SYDVKM. CDR3 sequence (DNA): TGTGCCAGCGGGGCTTTACCTTACGAGCAGTACTTC. It specifies CASGALPYEQYF. Full variable domain (missing parts from reference TRBV28 and TRBJ2-7): DVKVTQSSRYLVKRTGEKVFLECVQDMDHENMFWYRQDPGLGLRLIYFSYDVKMKEKGDIPEGYSVSREKKERFSLILESASTNQTSMYLCASGALPYEQYFGPGTRLTVT.

CDR3: CASSFARDTEAFF. The CDR3 region has the DNA TGTGCCAGCAGCTTCGCCCGGGACACTGAAGCTTTCTTT. This chain connects TRBV11-3 to TRBJ1-1; D is ambiguous. Trimming removed 3 bases at V and 3 bases at J, with 8 bases between. This CDR3 comprises 13 residues. Germline V lookup: CDR1 SGHNT, CDR2 YENEEA.

V is TRBV19 and J is TRBJ2-7; a possible D gene is TRBD1 (6 bases). Trimming took 6 bases from V and 4 from J, leaving 7 bases between them. Germline assignment: CDR1 LNHDA and CDR2 SQIVND (reference sequence). The CDR3 covers 11 residues. The CDR3, as DNA: TGTGCCAGTAGCCAGGGGTACGAGCAGTACTTC. Its translation: CASSQGYEQYF.

The chain has TRBV7-2 and TRBJ1-5; D is ambiguous. Trimming left V 2 bases short and J 9 bases short, with 8 bases between. Looked up from germline, CDR1 is SGHTA and CDR2 is FQGNSA. The CDR3 is made up of 12 amino acids. The CDR3 DNA reads as TGTGCCAGCAGCTTATACACGGGGCCCCAGCATTTT. Translated, it gives CASSLYTGPQHF.

This clone was detected once. The chain has TRBV27 and TRBJ2-1; a possible D gene is TRBD2 (7 bases). V lost 6 bases, J lost 7 bases, and 19 bases lay in between. The CDR3 has 15 residues. Germline V lookup: CDR1 MNHEY, CDR2 SMNVEV (reference sequence). CDR3 sequence: CASSLSRGGANEQFF. The CDR3 nucleotides are TGTGCCAGCAGCCTATCAAGAGGGGGGGCAAATGAGCAGTTCTTC.

The chain is built from TRBV14 and TRBJ1-1; no firm D call. The CDR3 contains 13 residues. The ends were cut back, 2 bases at V and 0 bases at J, with 4 bases in the middle. In germline, CDR1 is SGHDN, CDR2 FVKESK. The CDR3 DNA follows: TGTGCCAGCAGCCAACACTTGAACACTGAAGCTTTCTTT. Protein sequence: CASSQHLNTEAFF.

This chain uses TRBV6-2 or TRBV6-3 with TRBJ2-7; weak D call: TRBD1 (6 bases). The V gene's germline CDR1 is MNHEY and CDR2 SVGEGT. V lost 0 bases and J 2 bases, leaving 14 bases between the germline ends. This CDR3 has 16 residues. This CDR3 reads CASSYSHPGQPYEQYF. The CDR3, as DNA: TGTGCCAGCAGTTACTCTCATCCGGGACAACCCTACGAGCAGTACTTC.

The rearrangement uses TRBV10-3 and TRBJ1-2, with 7 bases fitting TRBD1. The ends lost 8 bases at V and 8 bases at J; junction bases unmatched: 11. CDR1 is ENHRY and CDR2 is SYGVKD in the germline V gene. This CDR3 spans 13 amino acids. The CDR3 DNA sequence: TGTGCCATCGGCCAGGGGGAAATCGGGGGCTACACCTTC. This translates into CAIGQGEIGGYTF.